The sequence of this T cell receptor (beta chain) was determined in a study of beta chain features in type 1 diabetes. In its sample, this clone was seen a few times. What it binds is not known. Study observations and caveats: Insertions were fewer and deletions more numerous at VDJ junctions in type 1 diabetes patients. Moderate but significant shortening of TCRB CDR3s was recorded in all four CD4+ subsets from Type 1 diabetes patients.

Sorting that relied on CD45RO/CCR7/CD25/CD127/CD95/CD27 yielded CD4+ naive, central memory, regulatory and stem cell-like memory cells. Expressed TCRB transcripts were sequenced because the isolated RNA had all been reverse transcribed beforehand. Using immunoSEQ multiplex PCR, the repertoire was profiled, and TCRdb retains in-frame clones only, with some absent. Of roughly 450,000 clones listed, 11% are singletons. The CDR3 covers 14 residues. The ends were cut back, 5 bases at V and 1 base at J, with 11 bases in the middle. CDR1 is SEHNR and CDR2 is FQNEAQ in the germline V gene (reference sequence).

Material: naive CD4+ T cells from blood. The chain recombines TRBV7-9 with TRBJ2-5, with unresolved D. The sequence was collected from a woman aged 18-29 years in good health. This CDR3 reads CASSPGWLQETQYF. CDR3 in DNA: TGTGCCAGCAGCCCCGGGTGGCTCCAAGAGACCCAGTACTTC. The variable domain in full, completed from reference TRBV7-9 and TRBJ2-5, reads DTGVSQNPRHKITKRGQNVTFRCDPISEHNRLYWYRQTLGQGPEFLTYFQNEAQLEKSRLLSDRFSAERPKGSFSTLEIQRTEQGDSAMYLCASSPGWLQETQYFGPGTRLLVL.